This TCR beta chain is from a study of metastatic and nonmetastatic thyroid tumors. Study summary: Comparative analysis of repertoires was undertaken across blood and tumor or nodule tissue obtained from malignant and benign thyroid patients. Study outcomes and limitations: Reports indicated that malignant thyroid tumors showed significantly higher TCR beta diversity than benign nodules did, in blood and tumor.

This CDR3 has 18 residues. V was shortened by 1 base and J by 4 bases, with 25 bases between the two germline ends. The V gene's germline CDR1 is DFQATT and CDR2 SNEGSKA (reference sequence). TCRdb re-called clones via MiXCR from the PCR reads. The sample records approximately 31,000 clones, over 15% being singletons. Prior to thyroid surgery, none of the patients had received any treatment. On this clone itself: What it binds is unknown.

The source is a female donor with papillary thyroid cancer or a benign thyroid nodule (not recorded which). Some clones in this sample may be carry-over from other donors' samples. The chain joins TRBV20-1 to TRBJ1-2; D ambiguous. Sequenced: blood. CDR3 nucleotide sequence: TGCAGTGCTAGAGGGGAAGTGGGTCCGGGGATAGTGGGCTATGGCTACACCTTC. Translating it yields CSARGEVGPGIVGYGYTF.